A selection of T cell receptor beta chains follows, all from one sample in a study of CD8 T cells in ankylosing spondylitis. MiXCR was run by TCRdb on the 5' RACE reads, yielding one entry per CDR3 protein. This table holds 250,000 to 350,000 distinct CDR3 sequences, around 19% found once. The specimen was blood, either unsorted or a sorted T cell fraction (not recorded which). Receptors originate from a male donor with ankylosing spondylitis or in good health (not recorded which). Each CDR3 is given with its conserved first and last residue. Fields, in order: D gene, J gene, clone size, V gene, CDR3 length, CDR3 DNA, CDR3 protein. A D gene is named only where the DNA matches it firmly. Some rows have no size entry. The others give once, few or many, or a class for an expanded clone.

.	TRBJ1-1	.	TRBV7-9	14	TGTGCCAGCAGCTTGCTGGGGGAGAATACTGAAGCTTTCTTT	CASSLLGENTEAFF
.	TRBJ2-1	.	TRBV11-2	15	TGTGCCAGCAGCGAACCACAGACTAGTATCTATGAGCAGTTCTTC	CASSEPQTSIYEQFF
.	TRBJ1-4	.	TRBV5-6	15	TGTGCCAGCAGCCAGGGACGGGGACTTGGTGAAAAACTGTTTTTT	CASSQGRGLGEKLFF
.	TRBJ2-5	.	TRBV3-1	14	TGTGCCAGCAGCCCCCTCCGGCGGGCAGAGACCCAGTACTTC	CASSPLRRAETQYF
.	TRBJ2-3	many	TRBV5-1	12	TGCGCCAGCGGGGGGATGGCCGATACGCAGTATTTT	CASGGMADTQYF
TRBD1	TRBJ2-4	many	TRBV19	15	TGTGCCAGCGGGACAGGGAGCGTTAGCAAAAACATTCAGTACTTC	CASGTGSVSKNIQYF
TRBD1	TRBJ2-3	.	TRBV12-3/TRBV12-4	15	TGTGCCAGCAGTACCGGACAGGGGGCGATGGGTACGCAGTATTTT	CASSTGQGAMGTQYF
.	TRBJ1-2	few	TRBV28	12	TGTGCCAGCAGTTTAGGAAACTATGGCTACACCTTC	CASSLGNYGYTF
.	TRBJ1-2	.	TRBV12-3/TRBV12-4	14	TGTGCCAGCAGTTCGTCTGGGACTGTACAGGGCTACACCTTC	CASSSSGTVQGYTF
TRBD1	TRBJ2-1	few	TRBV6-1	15	TGTGCCAGCAGGGCCGGGACAGGGCCCTACAATGAGCAGTTCTTC	CASRAGTGPYNEQFF
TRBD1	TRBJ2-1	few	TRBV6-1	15	TGTGCCAGCAGGAAGGACAGGGGGCTCTACAATGAGCAGTTCTTC	CASRKDRGLYNEQFF
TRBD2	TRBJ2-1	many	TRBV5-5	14	TGTGCCAGCTGGGGGACTATTCCCTACAATGAGCAGTTCTTC	CASWGTIPYNEQFF
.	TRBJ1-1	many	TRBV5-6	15	TGTGCCAGCAGCGGGCTCGGTCGATTGAACACTGAAGCTTTCTTT	CASSGLGRLNTEAFF
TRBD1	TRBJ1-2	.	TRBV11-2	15	TGTGCCAGCAGCTTAGGTCCAGGGGGAAACTATGGCTACACCTTC	CASSLGPGGNYGYTF
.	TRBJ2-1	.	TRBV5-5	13	TGTGCCAGCAGCTCACCCGCGAGCACTGAGCAGTTCTTC	CASSSPASTEQFF
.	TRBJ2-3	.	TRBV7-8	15	TGTGCCAGCACGCCCCGACAGGCACCGATAGATACGCAGTATTTT	CASTPRQAPIDTQYF
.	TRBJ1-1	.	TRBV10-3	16	TGTGCCATCAGCCCAGGTGTGGGGTTGGGTGGCACTGAAGCTTTCTTT	CAISPGVGLGGTEAFF
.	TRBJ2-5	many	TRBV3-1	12	TGTGCCAGCAGACTAGGGTCTGAGACCCAGTACTTC	CASRLGSETQYF
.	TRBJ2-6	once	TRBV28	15	TGTGCCAGCAGTCTGGGAGACTTTGGGGCCAACGTCCTGACTTTC	CASSLGDFGANVLTF
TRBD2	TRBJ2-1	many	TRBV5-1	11	TGCGCCAGCAGCTTCGGGAGGGGCGAGTTCTTC	CASSFGRGEFF
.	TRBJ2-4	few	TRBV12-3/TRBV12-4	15	TGTGCCAGCAGTTTAAAGTATCTAGCCAAAAACATTCAGTACTTC	CASSLKYLAKNIQYF
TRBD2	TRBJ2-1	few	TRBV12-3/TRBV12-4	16	TGTGCCAGCAACCCGACTAGCGGGGGGGGCTACAATGAGCAGTTCTTC	CASNPTSGGGYNEQFF
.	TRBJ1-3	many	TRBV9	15	TGTGCCAGCAGCGTTCAACCTATCTCTGGAAACACCATATATTTT	CASSVQPISGNTIYF
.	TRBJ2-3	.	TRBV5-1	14	TGCGCCAGCAGCACCGGACAGAACACAGATACGCAGTATTTT	CASSTGQNTDTQYF
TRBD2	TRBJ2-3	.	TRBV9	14	TGTGCTTGCAGCGTAGCGGGGGGCCTAGATACGCAGTATTTT	CACSVAGGLDTQYF